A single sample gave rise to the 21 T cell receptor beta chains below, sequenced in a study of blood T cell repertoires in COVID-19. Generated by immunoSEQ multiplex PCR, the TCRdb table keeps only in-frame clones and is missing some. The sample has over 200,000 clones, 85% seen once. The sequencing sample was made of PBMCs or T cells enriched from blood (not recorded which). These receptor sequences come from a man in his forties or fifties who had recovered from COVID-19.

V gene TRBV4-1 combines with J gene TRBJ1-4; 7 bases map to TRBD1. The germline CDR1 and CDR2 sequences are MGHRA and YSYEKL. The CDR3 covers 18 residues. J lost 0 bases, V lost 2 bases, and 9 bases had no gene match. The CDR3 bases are TGCGCCAGCAGCCAACCAACCGGGACAGCCGCAACTAATGAAAAACTGTTTTTT. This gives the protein CASSQPTGTAATNEKLFF.

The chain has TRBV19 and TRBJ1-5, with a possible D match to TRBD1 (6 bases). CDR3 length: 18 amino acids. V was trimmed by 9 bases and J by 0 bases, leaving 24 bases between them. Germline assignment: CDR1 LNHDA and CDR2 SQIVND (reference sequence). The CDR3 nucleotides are TGTGCCAGGGGACAACCGGGACCCAGCCCTTATAGCAATCAGCCCCAGCATTTT. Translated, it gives CARGQPGPSPYSNQPQHF.

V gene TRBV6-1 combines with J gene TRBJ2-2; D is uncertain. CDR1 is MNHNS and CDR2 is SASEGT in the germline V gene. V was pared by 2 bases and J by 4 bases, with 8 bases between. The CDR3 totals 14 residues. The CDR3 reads CASSENPGTGELFF. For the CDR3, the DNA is TGTGCCAGCAGTGAAAACCCAGGCACCGGGGAGCTGTTTTTT.

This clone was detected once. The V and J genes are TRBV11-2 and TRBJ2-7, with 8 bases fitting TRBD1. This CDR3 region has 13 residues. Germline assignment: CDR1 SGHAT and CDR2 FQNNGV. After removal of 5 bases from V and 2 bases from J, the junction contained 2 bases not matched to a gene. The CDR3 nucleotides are TGTGCCAGCAGCCGGACAGGGACCTACGAGCAGTACTTC. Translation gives CASSRTGTYEQYF.

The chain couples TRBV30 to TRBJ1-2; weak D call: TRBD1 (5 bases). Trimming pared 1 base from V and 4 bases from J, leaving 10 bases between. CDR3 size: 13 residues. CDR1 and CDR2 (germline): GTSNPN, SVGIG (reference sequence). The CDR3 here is CAWSAGTSYGYTF. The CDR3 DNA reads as TGTGCCTGGAGTGCCGGGACTTCCTATGGCTACACCTTC.

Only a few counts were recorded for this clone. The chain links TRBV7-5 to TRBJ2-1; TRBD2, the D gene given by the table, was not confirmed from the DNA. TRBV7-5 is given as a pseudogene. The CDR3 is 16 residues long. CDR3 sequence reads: CARSLGERSSYNEQFF. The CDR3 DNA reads TGTGCCAGAAGCTTAGGGGAGCGGAGCTCCTACAATGAGCAGTTCTTC.

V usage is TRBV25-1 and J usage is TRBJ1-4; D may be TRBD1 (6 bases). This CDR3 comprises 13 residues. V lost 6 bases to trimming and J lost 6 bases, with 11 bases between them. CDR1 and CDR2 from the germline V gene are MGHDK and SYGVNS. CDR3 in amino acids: CASRRQGYEKLFF. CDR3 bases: TGTGCCAGCAGGCGTCAGGGGTATGAAAAACTGTTTTTT.

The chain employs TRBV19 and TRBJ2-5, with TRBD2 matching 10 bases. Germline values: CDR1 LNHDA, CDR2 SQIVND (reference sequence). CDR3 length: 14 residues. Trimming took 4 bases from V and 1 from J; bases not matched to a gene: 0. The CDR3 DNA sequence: TGTGCCAGTAGTACTAGCGGGAGCCAAGAGACCCAGTACTTC. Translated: CASSTSGSQETQYF.

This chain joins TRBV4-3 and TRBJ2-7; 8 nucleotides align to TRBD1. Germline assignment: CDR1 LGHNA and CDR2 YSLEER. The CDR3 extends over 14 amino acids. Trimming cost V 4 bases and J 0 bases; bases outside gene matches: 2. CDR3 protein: CASSPDRASYEQYF. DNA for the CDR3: TGCGCCAGCAGCCCGGACAGGGCCTCCTACGAGCAGTACTTC.

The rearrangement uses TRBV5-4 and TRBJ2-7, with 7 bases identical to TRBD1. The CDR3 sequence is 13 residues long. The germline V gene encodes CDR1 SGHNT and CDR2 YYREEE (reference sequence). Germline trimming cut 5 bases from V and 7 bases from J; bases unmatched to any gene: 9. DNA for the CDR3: TGTGCCAGCAGATTTGAGGGGGCGAGGGAGCAGTACTTC. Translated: CASRFEGAREQYF.

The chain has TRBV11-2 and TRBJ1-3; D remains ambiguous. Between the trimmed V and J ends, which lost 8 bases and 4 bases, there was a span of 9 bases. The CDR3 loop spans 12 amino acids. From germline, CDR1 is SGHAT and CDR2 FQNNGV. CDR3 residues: CASGSAGNTIYF. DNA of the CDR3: TGTGCCAGCGGCAGCGCCGGAAACACCATATATTTT.

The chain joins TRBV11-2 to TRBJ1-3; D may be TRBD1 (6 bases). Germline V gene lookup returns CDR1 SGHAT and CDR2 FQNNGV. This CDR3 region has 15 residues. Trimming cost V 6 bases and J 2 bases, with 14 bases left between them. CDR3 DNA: TGTGCCAGCAGAACAACATGGACAGCTGGAAACACCATATATTTT. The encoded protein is CASRTTWTAGNTIYF.

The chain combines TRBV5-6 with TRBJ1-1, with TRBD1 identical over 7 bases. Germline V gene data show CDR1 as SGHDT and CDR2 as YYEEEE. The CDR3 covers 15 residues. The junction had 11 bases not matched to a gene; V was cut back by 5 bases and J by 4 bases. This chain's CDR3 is CASSPPGGRGTEAFF. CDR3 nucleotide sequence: TGTGCCAGCAGTCCACCAGGGGGTCGCGGCACTGAAGCTTTCTTT.

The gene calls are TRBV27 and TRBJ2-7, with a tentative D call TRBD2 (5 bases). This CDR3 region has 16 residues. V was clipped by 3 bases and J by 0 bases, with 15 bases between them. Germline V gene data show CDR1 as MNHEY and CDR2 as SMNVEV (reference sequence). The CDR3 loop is CASSFIFRGNSYEQYF. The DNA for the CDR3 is TGTGCCAGCAGTTTTATTTTTCGGGGAAACTCCTACGAGCAGTACTTC.

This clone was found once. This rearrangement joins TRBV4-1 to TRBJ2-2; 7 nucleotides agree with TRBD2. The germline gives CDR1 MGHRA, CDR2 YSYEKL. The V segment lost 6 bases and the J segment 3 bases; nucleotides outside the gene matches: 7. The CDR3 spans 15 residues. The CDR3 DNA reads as TGCGCCAGCAGTCGGGGGGAGGGTTACACCGGGGAGCTGTTTTTT. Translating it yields CASSRGEGYTGELFF.

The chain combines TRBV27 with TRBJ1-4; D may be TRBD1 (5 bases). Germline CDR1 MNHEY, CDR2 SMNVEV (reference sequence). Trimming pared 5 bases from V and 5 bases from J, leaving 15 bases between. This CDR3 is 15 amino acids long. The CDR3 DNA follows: TGTGCCAGCAGTGGGACGGGACTGGGAAATGAAAAACTGTTTTTT. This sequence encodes CASSGTGLGNEKLFF.

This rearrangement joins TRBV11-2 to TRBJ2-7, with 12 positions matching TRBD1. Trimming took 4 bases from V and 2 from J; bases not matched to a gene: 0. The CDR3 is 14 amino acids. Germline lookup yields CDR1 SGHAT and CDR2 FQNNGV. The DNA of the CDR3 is TGTGCCAGCAGCTGGGACAGGGGGCCCTACGAGCAGTACTTC. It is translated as CASSWDRGPYEQYF.

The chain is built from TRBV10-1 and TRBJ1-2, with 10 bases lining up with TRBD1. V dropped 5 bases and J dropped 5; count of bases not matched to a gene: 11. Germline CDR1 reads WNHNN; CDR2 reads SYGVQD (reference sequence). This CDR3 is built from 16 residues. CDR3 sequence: CASSPGTGDKGYGYTF. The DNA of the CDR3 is TGCGCCAGCAGTCCCGGGACAGGGGACAAAGGGTATGGCTACACCTTC.

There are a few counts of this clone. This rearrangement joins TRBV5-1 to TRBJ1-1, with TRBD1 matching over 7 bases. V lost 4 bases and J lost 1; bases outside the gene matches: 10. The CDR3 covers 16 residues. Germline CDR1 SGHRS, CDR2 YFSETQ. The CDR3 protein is CASSLQAQGTNTEAFF. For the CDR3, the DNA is TGCGCCAGCAGCCTCCAAGCACAGGGGACGAACACTGAAGCTTTCTTT.

In DNA form, the CDR3 reads TGTGCCAGCAGCCAAGGATGGCCAGGGGTGTCGCAGCCCCAGCATTTT. Its translation is CASSQGWPGVSQPQHF. The J gene is TRBJ1-5, the V gene TRBV3-1 (or the pseudogene TRBV3-2); a weak D match, TRBD1 (6 bases). The CDR3 length is 16 residues. Germline V gene sequence: CDR1 LGHDT, CDR2 YNNKEL (reference sequence). V lost 1 base, J lost 7 bases, and 17 bases lay in between.

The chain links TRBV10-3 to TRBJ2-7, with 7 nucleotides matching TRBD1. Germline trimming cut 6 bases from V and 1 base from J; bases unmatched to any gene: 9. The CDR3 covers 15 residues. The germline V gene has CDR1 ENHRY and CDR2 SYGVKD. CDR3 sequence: CAIRAQGTGSYEQYF. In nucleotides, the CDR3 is TGTGCCATCAGAGCACAGGGGACCGGTTCCTACGAGCAGTACTTC.